This TCR beta chain emerged from a study of cytomegalovirus exposure and HLA in healthy donors. Study observations and caveats: Reports described diagnosis of cytomegalovirus status by the classifier as highly specific and sensitive. An analysis done earlier found most TCR beta V segments productive about 87% or about 30% of the time. As confirmed in vitro, three CMV-associated chains were specific for CMV antigens. Researchers counted approximately 160 TCR beta chains as cytomegalovirus-associated.

The PCR contained 60 Vbeta and 13 Jbeta primers. Some clones are missing from TCRdb's copy, which holds only in-frame ones; the method was immunoSEQ multiplex PCR. This sample has about 160,000 clones, with around 82% found just once. Of note for this clone: The antigen is undetermined.

From germline, CDR1 is SNHLY and CDR2 FYNNEI. This CDR3 comprises 14 residues. V dropped 8 bases and J dropped 1 base, with 14 bases sitting between them. The sequence was obtained from a male donor in good health and CMV-seronegative. The chain couples TRBV2 to TRBJ1-1, with D perhaps TRBD1 (6 bases). The sequenced sample was PBMCs. The chain's CDR3 is CASGTRTENTEAFF. CDR3 sequence (DNA): TGTGCCAGCGGCACAAGGACAGAGAACACTGAAGCTTTCTTT.